What follows are 20 T cell receptor beta chains derived from one specimen sequenced in a study of CD8+ T cells in alopecia areata. RNA was isolated and reverse transcribed to cDNA, the sequencing template. Libraries were prepared by immunoSEQ multiplex PCR; TCRdb keeps only in-frame clonotypes and omits some of them. In the table there are 150,000 to 200,000 clones, 50% to 65% of which are singletons. Treatment here: oral pan-JAK inhibitor, 5-10 mg twice daily. Here the sequenced sample was CD4+ T cells sorted from blood, taken at week 24, from a patient treated with tofacitinib. These receptors all stem from a human donor with alopecia areata.

V usage is TRBV30 and J usage is TRBJ1-4; D uncertain. Germline CDR1 is GTSNPN and CDR2 is SVGIG (reference sequence). V lost 1 base, J lost 0 bases, and 3 bases lay in between. This CDR3 spans 13 amino acids. The CDR3 is CAWSGSTNEKLFF. The CDR3 DNA reads as TGTGCCTGGAGTGGATCAACTAATGAAAAACTGTTTTTT.

This rearrangement joins TRBV19 to TRBJ2-2, with 7 bases lining up with TRBD1. The CDR3 contains 15 residues. The germline V gene has CDR1 LNHDA and CDR2 SQIVND (reference sequence). Trimming removed 4 bases from V and 5 bases from J; junction bases left unmatched: 7. CDR3 sequence reads: CASSSRDSPTGELFF. In nucleotides, the CDR3 is TGTGCCAGTAGTAGCAGGGACAGCCCTACCGGGGAGCTGTTTTTT.

The V gene is TRBV25-1, the J gene TRBJ1-1, with D maybe TRBD1 (5 bases). Germline assignment: CDR1 MGHDK and CDR2 SYGVNS. The CDR3 spans 10 residues. Trimming took off 7 bases at V and 8 bases at J, with 8 bases between the two ends. The CDR3 loop is CASIGGEAFF. CDR3 nucleotide sequence: TGTGCCAGCATCGGGGGGGAAGCTTTCTTT.

The V gene is TRBV7-2, the J gene TRBJ2-6; D unresolved. Germline CDR1 is SGHTA and CDR2 is FQGNSA. The CDR3 is 17 residues long. The V end was cut by 4 bases, the J end by 2 bases, with 15 bases between. CDR3 nucleotide sequence: TGTGCCAGCAGCTCATGGAGCGTCAACCCTGGGGCCAACGTCCTGACTTTC. This codes for CASSSWSVNPGANVLTF.

The CDR3 DNA follows: TGCAGCGTTGCAGTTGACAGGCGCACAGATACGCAGTATTTT. As protein: CSVAVDRRTDTQYF. The V call is TRBV29-1, the J call TRBJ2-3; maybe TRBD1 (6 bases). Germline lookup yields CDR1 SQVTM and CDR2 ANQGSEA. CDR3 size: 14 residues. Trimming left V 4 bases short and J 1 base short, with 12 bases between.

The V call is TRBV7-2, the J call TRBJ2-5; D may correspond to TRBD1 or TRBD2 (6 bases each). The length of the CDR3 is 17 residues. Per germline, CDR1 SGHTA and CDR2 FQGNSA. Trimming took 5 bases from V and 5 from J, leaving 24 bases between them. The CDR3 is CASSPARMGGAAETQYF. In nucleotides, the CDR3 is TGTGCCAGCAGCCCAGCGAGGATGGGGGGCGCCGCGGAGACCCAGTACTTC.

The chain uses TRBV7-9 and TRBJ1-1, with D perhaps TRBD1 (6 bases). V lost 5 bases to trimming and J lost 8 bases, with 12 bases between them. Germline V gene sequence: CDR1 SEHNR, CDR2 FQNEAQ (reference sequence). The CDR3 consists of 12 residues. The CDR3 here is CASSRQAGEAFF. Here the CDR3 DNA reads TGTGCCAGCAGCCGACAGGCGGGGGAAGCTTTCTTT.

The rearrangement links TRBV2 to TRBJ1-1; D ambiguous. Germline V lookup: CDR1 SNHLY, CDR2 FYNNEI. V lost 7 bases and J 0 bases, leaving 12 bases between the germline ends. CDR3 length: 14 residues. CDR3 in amino acids: CASTKGQMNTEAFF. The CDR3 DNA reads TGTGCCAGCACCAAAGGGCAGATGAACACTGAAGCTTTCTTT.

This chain connects TRBV29-1 to TRBJ2-7, with a weak D call TRBD2 (5 bases). The CDR3 is 12 amino acids. Per the germline V gene, CDR1 is SQVTM and CDR2 is ANQGSEA. V lost 6 bases and J 0 bases, leaving 9 bases between the germline ends. The CDR3 here is CSVRRSSYEQYF. The CDR3 DNA sequence: TGCAGCGTAAGGAGGTCCTCCTACGAGCAGTACTTC.

This clone has only a few counts. The chain uses TRBV9 and TRBJ2-5; no clear D. The V gene's germline CDR1 is SGDLS and CDR2 YYNGEE. This CDR3 is 14 amino acids long. Trimming removed 0 bases at V and 7 bases at J, with 13 bases between. CDR3 DNA: TGTGCCAGCAGCGTAGAGCATACGGTGGGGACCCAGTACTTC. It encodes CASSVEHTVGTQYF. Complete variable domain (other parts from reference TRBV9 and TRBJ2-5): DSGVTQTPKHLITATGQRVTLRCSPRSGDLSVYWYQQSLDQGLQFLIQYYNGEERAKGNILERFSAQQFPDLHSELNLSSLELGDSALYFCASSVEHTVGTQYFGPGTRLLVL.

The J gene is TRBJ1-2, the V gene TRBV29-1; 7 bases map to TRBD1. The CDR3 has 13 residues. Germline V gene lookup returns CDR1 SQVTM and CDR2 ANQGSEA. J lost 2 bases, V lost 7 bases, and 7 bases had no gene match. The CDR3 DNA sequence: TGCAGCGGGAGAGGGACAGAGAACTATGGCTACACCTTC. This encodes CSGRGTENYGYTF.

J is TRBJ2-2 and V is TRBV19; the match to TRBD1 covers 8 bases. J gave up 5 bases and V 7 bases, and 15 bases lay outside the gene matches. This CDR3 contains 17 residues. Germline V gives CDR1 LNHDA, CDR2 SQIVND (reference sequence). In nucleotides, the CDR3 is TGTGCCAGTAAGGGCGACTGGACAGGGAGGTTAACCGGGGAGCTGTTTTTT. Translating gives CASKGDWTGRLTGELFF. Full variable domain (missing parts from reference TRBV19 and TRBJ2-2): DGGITQSPKYLFRKEGQNVTLSCEQNLNHDAMYWYRQDPGQGLRLIYYSQIVNDFQKGDIAEGYSVSREKKESFPLTVTSAQKNPTAFYLCASKGDWTGRLTGELFFGEGSRLTVL.

With regard to this clone: One junction end does not reproduce the germline sequence, and a read error may be involved. The CDR3 DNA follows: TGTGCCAGCCGCTTCTTTGCGACTATGAACACTGAAGCTTTCTTT. Translated: CASRFFATMNTEAFF. The chain is built from TRBV7-8 and TRBJ1-1; D unclear. The CDR3 has 15 residues. Germline CDR1 is SGHVS and CDR2 is FQNEAQ.

The V call is TRBV5-6, the J call TRBJ2-2; D not resolved. Trimming left V 4 bases short and J 0 bases short, with 10 bases between. The CDR3 sequence is 15 residues long. Germline V gene data show CDR1 as SGHDT and CDR2 as YYEEEE. CDR3 protein: CASSGWLPNTGELFF. The CDR3 DNA sequence: TGTGCCAGCAGCGGGTGGCTCCCGAACACCGGGGAGCTGTTTTTT.

J is TRBJ2-3 and V is TRBV11-1; 8 bases map to TRBD2. Trimming removed 0 bases from V and 2 bases from J; junction bases left unmatched: 4. The CDR3 totals 16 residues. CDR1 is SGHAT, CDR2 FQDESV, per germline (reference sequence). The DNA of the CDR3 is TGTGCCAGCAGCTTAGCCGGGACTAGGCCCACAGATACGCAGTATTTT. Its protein is CASSLAGTRPTDTQYF.

The chain uses TRBV30 and TRBJ2-2, with TRBD2 matching 11 bases. CDR1 is GTSNPN and CDR2 is SVGIG in the germline V gene (reference sequence). The ends lost 5 bases at V and 5 bases at J; junction bases unmatched: 7. The CDR3 totals 15 residues. CDR3 sequence reads: CAWRSGGAGTGELFF. In DNA form, the CDR3 reads TGTGCCTGGCGTAGCGGGGGGGCCGGGACCGGGGAGCTGTTTTTT.

As concerns this clone: The junction shows a germline mismatch at one end, possibly a read error. This same CDR3 is encoded by further DNA sequences in the sample. The chain couples TRBV7-9 to TRBJ2-1; D is unresolved. The CDR3 extends over 14 amino acids. Per the germline V gene, CDR1 is SEHNR and CDR2 is FQNEAQ (reference sequence). The CDR3 sequence is CASSLLASFNEQFF. CDR3 coding DNA: TGTGCCAGCAGCTTATTGGCCTCCTTCAATGAGCAGTTCTTC.

This clone was seen more than once but under ten times. The chain carries TRBV7-3 and TRBJ2-1, with TRBD2 matching 9 bases. Trimming took 6 bases from V and 2 from J; bases not matched to a gene: 8. This CDR3 has 16 residues. Looked up from germline, CDR1 is SGHTA and CDR2 is FQGTGA. The CDR3 DNA is TGTGCCAGCAGGGCTGGGACTAGCCAGCCCTACAATGAGCAGTTCTTC. Encoded protein: CASRAGTSQPYNEQFF. Filled out from reference TRBV7-3 and TRBJ2-1, the complete variable domain reads GAGVSQTPSNKVTEKGKYVELRCDPISGHTALYWYRQSLGQGPEFLIYFQGTGAADDSGLPNDRFFAVRPEGSVSTLKIQRTERGDSAVYLCASRAGTSQPYNEQFFGPGTRLTVL.

The V gene is TRBV6-5, the J gene TRBJ2-2; D may be TRBD2 (5 bases). Germline CDR1 reads MNHEY; CDR2 reads SVGAGI. This CDR3 comprises 13 residues. Trimming stripped 8 bases from V and 1 base from J, with 8 bases between. This CDR3 is CASAGGNTGELFF. In DNA, the CDR3 is TGTGCCAGCGCGGGCGGGAACACCGGGGAGCTGTTTTTT.

This clone was recorded at least ten times. V and J are TRBV2 and TRBJ2-5; D is perhaps TRBD2 (6 bases). The V end was cut by 6 bases, the J end by 2 bases, with 10 bases between. The germline gives CDR1 SNHLY, CDR2 FYNNEI. CDR3 length equals 13 residues. The CDR3 region is CASRSGYQETQYF. DNA for the CDR3: TGTGCCAGCAGAAGCGGGTATCAAGAGACCCAGTACTTC.